This T cell receptor (beta chain) was identified during a study of radiotherapy plus CTLA-4 blockade in lung cancer. Deletions cut 1 base from V and 0 bases from J, with 9 bases between. Germline-derived CDR1 and CDR2 are MDHEN and SYDVKM. This CDR3 has 15 amino acids. Clones were sequenced by immunoSEQ multiplex PCR, and TCRdb holds only the in-frame ones, with some missing. The sample records over 75,000 clones, roughly four fifths being singletons. This sample comprised peripheral blood, obtained from a patient treated with radiotherapy plus ipilimumab. The receptor's source is a human donor with non-small cell lung cancer who had stable disease on radiotherapy plus ipilimumab. This sequence joins TRBV28 and TRBJ1-2; D not certain. The CDR3 nucleotides are TGTGCCAGCAGTTTATTTACAGTCTCTAACTATGGCTACACCTTC. This gives the protein CASSLFTVSNYGYTF.